The next 5 T cell receptor beta chains were all read from a single sample in a study of blood T cell repertoires in COVID-19. Generated by immunoSEQ multiplex PCR, the TCRdb table keeps only in-frame clones and is missing some. The sample lists 85,000 to 90,000 clones, almost 85% occurring once. The sequenced material came from peripheral blood. These receptors all come from a woman aged 80 or over with acute or convalescent COVID-19.

The CDR3 DNA sequence: TGTGCCAGTAGTATGGGGCTGTACACAGATACGCAGTATTTT. Translated: CASSMGLYTDTQYF. The chain uses TRBV19 and TRBJ2-3; D perhaps matches TRBD1 (5 bases). This CDR3 comprises 14 residues. Germline values: CDR1 LNHDA, CDR2 SQIVND (reference sequence). Deletions cut 3 bases from V and 2 bases from J, with 9 bases between.

This chain links TRBV12-3 or TRBV12-4 with TRBJ1-5; maybe TRBD1 (5 bases). V was clipped by 11 bases and J by 4 bases, with 12 bases between them. The CDR3 runs 12 residues. CDR3 protein: CAAGQSNQPQHF. The CDR3 DNA follows: TGTGCCGCAGGGCAGTCTAATCAGCCCCAGCATTTT.

V is TRBV15 and J is TRBJ2-5; TRBD1 matches 10 bases. Germline lookup yields CDR1 LNHNV and CDR2 YYDKDF (reference sequence). V lost 2 bases and J lost 3; bases outside the gene matches: 6. The CDR3 runs 16 residues. For the CDR3, the DNA is TGTGCCACCAGCAGATCGACCGGGACAGGGGAAGAGACCCAGTACTTC. It translates to CATSRSTGTGEETQYF. Looking up the rest from reference TRBV15 and TRBJ2-5 gives the full variable domain: DAMVIQNPRYQVTQFGKPVTLSCSQTLNHNVMYWYQQKSSQAPKLLFHYYDKDFNNEADTPDNFQSRRPNTSFCFLDIRSPGLGDTAMYLCATSRSTGTGEETQYFGPGTRLLVL.

The chain links TRBV6-5 to TRBJ1-1, with a possible D match to TRBD1 (6 bases). CDR3 length: 15 amino acids. Trimming took 4 bases from V and 11 from J, leaving 23 bases between them. Germline CDR1 is MNHEY and CDR2 is SVGAGI. The CDR3 sequence is CASSSSRGGGSRAFF. As DNA, the CDR3 is TGTGCCAGCAGTTCCTCGAGGGGGGGCGGATCTCGCGCTTTCTTT.

The table lists this clone with a few counts. The chain recombines TRBV11-2 with TRBJ2-1; D is unclear. The CDR3 totals 12 residues. Trimming stripped 2 bases from V and 6 bases from J, with 5 bases between. Germline V gives CDR1 SGHAT, CDR2 FQNNGV. The CDR3 DNA reads as TGTGCCAGCAGCTTACAGGCCAATGAGCAGTTCTTC. Amino acids: CASSLQANEQFF.